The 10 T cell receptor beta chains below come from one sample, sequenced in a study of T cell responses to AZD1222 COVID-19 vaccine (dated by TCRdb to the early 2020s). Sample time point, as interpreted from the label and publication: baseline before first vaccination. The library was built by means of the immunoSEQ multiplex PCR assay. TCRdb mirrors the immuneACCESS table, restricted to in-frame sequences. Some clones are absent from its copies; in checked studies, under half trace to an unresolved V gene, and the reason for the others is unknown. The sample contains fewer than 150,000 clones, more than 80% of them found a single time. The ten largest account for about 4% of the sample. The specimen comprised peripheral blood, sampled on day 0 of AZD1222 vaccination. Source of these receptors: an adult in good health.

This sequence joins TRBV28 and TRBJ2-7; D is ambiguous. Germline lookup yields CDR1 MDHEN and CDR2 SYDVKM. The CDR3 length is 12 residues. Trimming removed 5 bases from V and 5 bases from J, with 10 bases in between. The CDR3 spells CASSLTRHEQYF. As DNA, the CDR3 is TGTGCCAGCAGTCTTACACGTCACGAGCAGTACTTC.

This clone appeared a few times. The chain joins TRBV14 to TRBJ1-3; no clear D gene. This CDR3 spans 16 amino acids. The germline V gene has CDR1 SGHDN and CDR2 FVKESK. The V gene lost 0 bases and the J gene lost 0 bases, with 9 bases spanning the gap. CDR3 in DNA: TGTGCCAGCAGCCAAGATCTGTCCTACTCTGGAAACACCATATATTTT. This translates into CASSQDLSYSGNTIYF.

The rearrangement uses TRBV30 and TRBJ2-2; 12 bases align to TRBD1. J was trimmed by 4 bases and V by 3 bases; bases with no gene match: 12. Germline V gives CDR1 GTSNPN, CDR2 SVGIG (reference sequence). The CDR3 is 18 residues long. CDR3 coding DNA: TGTGCCTGGAGATCCGGGACAGGGGGCGCGGGGAGCACCGGGGAGCTGTTTTTT. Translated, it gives CAWRSGTGGAGSTGELFF.

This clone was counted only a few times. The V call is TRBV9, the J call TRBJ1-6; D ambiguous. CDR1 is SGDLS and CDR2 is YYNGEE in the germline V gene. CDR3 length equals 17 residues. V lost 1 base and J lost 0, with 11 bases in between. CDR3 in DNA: TGTGCCAGCAGCGTAACACGGCAGAACTCCTATAATTCACCCCTCCACTTT. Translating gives CASSVTRQNSYNSPLHF.

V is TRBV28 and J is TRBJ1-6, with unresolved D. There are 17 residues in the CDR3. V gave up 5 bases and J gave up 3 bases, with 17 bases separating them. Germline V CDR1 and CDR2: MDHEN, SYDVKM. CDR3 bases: TGTGCCAGCAGTGCGATTGAGGGCTCCCTCTATAATTCACCCCTCCACTTT. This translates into CASSAIEGSLYNSPLHF.

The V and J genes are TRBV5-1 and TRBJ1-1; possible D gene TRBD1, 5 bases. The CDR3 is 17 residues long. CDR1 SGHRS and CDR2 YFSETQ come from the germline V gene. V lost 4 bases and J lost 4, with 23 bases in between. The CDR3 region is CASSGRDGRLWGTEAFF. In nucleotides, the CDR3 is TGCGCCAGCAGCGGTAGGGACGGGAGGTTATGGGGCACTGAAGCTTTCTTT.

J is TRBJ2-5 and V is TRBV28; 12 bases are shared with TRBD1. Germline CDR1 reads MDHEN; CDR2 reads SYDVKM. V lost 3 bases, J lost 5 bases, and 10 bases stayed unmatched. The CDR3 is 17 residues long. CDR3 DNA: TGTGCCAGCAGTTTGGGGACAGGGGGCATTTTAGCGGAGACCCAGTACTTC. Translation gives CASSLGTGGILAETQYF.

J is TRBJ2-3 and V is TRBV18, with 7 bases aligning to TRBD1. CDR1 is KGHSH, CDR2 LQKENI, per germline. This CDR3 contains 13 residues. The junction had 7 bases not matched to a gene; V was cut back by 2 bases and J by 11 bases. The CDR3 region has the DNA TGTGCCAGCTCACCAGGACAGGTGGTATGGCAGTATTTT. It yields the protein CASSPGQVVWQYF.

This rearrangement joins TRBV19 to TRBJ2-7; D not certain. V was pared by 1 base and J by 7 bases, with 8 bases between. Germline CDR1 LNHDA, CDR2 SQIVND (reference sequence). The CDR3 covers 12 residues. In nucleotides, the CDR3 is TGTGCCAGTAGTATAGGACGTGGAGAGCAGTACTTC. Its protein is CASSIGRGEQYF.

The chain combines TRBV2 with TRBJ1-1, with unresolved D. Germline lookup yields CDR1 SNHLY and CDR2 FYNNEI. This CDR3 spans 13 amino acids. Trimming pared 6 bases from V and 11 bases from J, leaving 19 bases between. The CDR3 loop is CASSDRGKGKAFF. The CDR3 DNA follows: TGTGCCAGCAGCGACCGTGGCAAGGGTAAGGCTTTCTTT.